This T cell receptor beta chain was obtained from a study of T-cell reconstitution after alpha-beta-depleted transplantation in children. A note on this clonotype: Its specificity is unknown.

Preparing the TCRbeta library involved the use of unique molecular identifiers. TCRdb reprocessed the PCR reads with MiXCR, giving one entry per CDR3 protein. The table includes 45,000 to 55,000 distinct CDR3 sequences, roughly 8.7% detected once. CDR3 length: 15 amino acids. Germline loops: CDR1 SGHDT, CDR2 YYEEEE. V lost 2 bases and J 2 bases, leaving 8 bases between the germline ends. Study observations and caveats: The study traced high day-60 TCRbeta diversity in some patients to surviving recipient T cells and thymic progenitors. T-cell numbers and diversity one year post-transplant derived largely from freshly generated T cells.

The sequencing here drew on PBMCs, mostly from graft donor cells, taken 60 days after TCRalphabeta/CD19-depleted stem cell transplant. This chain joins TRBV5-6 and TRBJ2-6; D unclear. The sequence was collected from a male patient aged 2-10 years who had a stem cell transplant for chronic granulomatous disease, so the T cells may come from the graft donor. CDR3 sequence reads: CASSLTVTGANVLTF. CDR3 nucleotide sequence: TGTGCCAGCAGCTTAACGGTTACTGGGGCCAACGTCCTGACTTTC.